The present T cell receptor (beta chain) was sequenced within a study of OX40 agonist ivuxolimab in advanced cancers. Regarding the complete study: Ivuxolimab was an agonistic, fully human IgG2 monoclonal antibody directed against OX40 (CD134), a costimulatory receptor. Intravenous ivuxolimab was administered to patients every 2 weeks at six dose levels: 0.01, 0.1, 0.3, 1.5, 3 and 10 mg/kg. Among the roughly 52 dose-escalation patients, around 19 had hepatocellular carcinoma, 15 or so melanoma, 9 renal cell carcinoma and 9 head and neck cancer. The dose-escalation cohort was about 86% male with a mean age of about 65 years, ranging from roughly 23 to 85. Prior anti-PD-1, anti-PD-L1 or anti-CTLA-4 therapy was permitted, and 30% to 45% of dose-escalation patients had received checkpoint inhibitors. Partial responses occurred in three dose-escalation patients, of whom one had hepatocellular carcinoma and two had cutaneous melanoma. The point of sequencing TCRbeta in the periphery was to test whether ivuxolimab changed TCR sequence diversity and drove clonal T-cell expansion. The paper covers the monotherapy dose-escalation part of the phase I ivuxolimab trial, which included N of about 50 patients.

Patients with a history of autoimmune disease or receiving systemic immunosuppression were excluded from the trial. Peripheral blood for TCR sequencing was collected from all dose cohorts at baseline, on cycle 4 day 1, and on cycle 7 day 1. Samples came from an open-label, multicenter, first-in-human phase I dose-escalation trial of ivuxolimab. Adults with locally advanced or metastatic head and neck squamous cell, hepatocellular, melanoma or renal cell carcinoma were enrolled in the trial. Before TCR sequencing, CD4+ T cells and CD8+ T cells from peripheral blood were sorted into separate populations. Genomic DNA was extracted from sorted cells for sequencing of the TCRbeta CDR3 region. TCRbeta CDR3 regions were sequenced using the immunoSEQ Assay. TCRdb's version of the immuneACCESS table is confined to in-frame rearrangements and falls short of the full clone set. An unresolved V gene accounts for under half of the shortfall where checked; the remainder is of unknown origin. For this sample the table gives over 30,000 clones, of which approximately 82% were detected only once. 1.5% to 2% of the sample goes to the ten largest clones.

A word on this clone: Its recognized antigen is unknown. Being one base from a much bigger clone, this may be a read error. The sample holds other DNA sequences that translate to the same CDR3.

Per the germline V gene, MGHRA is the CDR1 and YSYEKL is the CDR2. The CDR3 numbers 13 residues from cysteine through phenylalanine. The sequence is cut down to CDR3 DNA, 39 bases in frame from base 1. Summary of the overall study and its limitations: Which antigens the clonally expanded peripheral T cells were specific for was not determined. In partial responders in the 0.1-3.0 mg/kg groups, normalized peripheral clonal expansion was found to be among the lowest, especially among CD8+ T cells. Low levels of normalized T-cell clonal expansion were also seen in some patients who did not respond. At doses of 0.1 to 3.0 mg/kg, clonal expansion of both CD4+ and CD8+ blood T cells was observed from baseline to week 6. After ivuxolimab, CD8+ T cells had more expanded clones than CD4+ T cells on average.

Material: CD4+ or CD8+ T cells sorted from blood, obtained in a trial of the OX40 agonist ivuxolimab. The TCR was taken from an adult with an advanced solid tumor such as melanoma, head and neck, liver or kidney cancer. Recombination connected TRBV4-1 to TRBJ1-3, with the D gene call left open. The nucleotide sequence is TGCGCCAGTAGCCGCCCTGGTAGGGACACCATATATTTT. This sequence encodes CASSRPGRDTIYF.